Shown below are 2 T cell receptor beta chains from a single sample sequenced in a study of T cells in Graves' hyperthyroidism and ophthalmopathy. RNA transcripts served as the template for amplifying TCR beta CDR3 regions. A first-round RT-PCR of the TCR CDR3 used the HTBI primer set. Each CDR3 protein is one row after TCRdb ran MiXCR on the multiplex PCR reads. The sample yields around 760,000 distinct CDR3 sequences, around 40% seen once. The sample taken for sequencing was blood. The source of these receptors is a middle-aged woman with Graves' hyperthyroidism.

Many counts were recorded for this clonotype. The chain links TRBV19 to TRBJ1-4, with 9 bases that match TRBD1. CDR3 length: 15 residues. J was trimmed by 8 bases and V by 3 bases; bases with no gene match: 7. The germline CDR1 and CDR2 sequences are LNHDA and SQIVND (reference sequence). CDR3 sequence: CASSMLGTGNEKLFF. CDR3 coding DNA: TGTGCCAGTAGTATGCTCGGGACAGGGAACGAAAAACTGTTTTTT.

This clonotype was counted only a few times. This chain connects TRBV11-2 to TRBJ2-7; 16 bases map to TRBD2. This CDR3 comprises 17 residues. V trimming: 5 bases; J trimming: 9 bases; junction bases outside the gene matches: 13. Germline V gives CDR1 SGHAT, CDR2 FQNNGV. CDR3 in amino acids: CASSPSGTSGGAARQYF. CDR3 in DNA: TGTGCCAGCAGCCCCTCCGGGACTAGCGGGGGGGCCGCTAGGCAGTACTTC.